These 3 T cell receptor beta chains came from one sample sequenced in a study of T cell responses to AZD1222 COVID-19 vaccine. Here immunoSEQ multiplex PCR was the method, and the copy in TCRdb shows in-frame clones only, minus some. The sample gives 130,000 or so clones, approximately 90% of which show up once; 4% to 5% is in the top ten. This sample comprised peripheral blood, obtained 28 days after the second dose of the MenACWY control vaccine. These receptors all stem from an adult who received the MenACWY meningococcal vaccine as a control.

The chain carries TRBV18 and TRBJ1-6, with D perhaps matching TRBD1 (5 bases). V was trimmed by 4 bases and J by 6 bases, leaving 10 bases between them. The germline V gene encodes CDR1 KGHSH and CDR2 LQKENI. The CDR3 has 14 amino acids. The CDR3 protein is CASSLGPSNSPLHF. In DNA, the CDR3 is TGTGCCAGCTCACTGGGACCGTCTAATTCACCCCTCCACTTT. The variable domain in full, with the rest retrieved from reference TRBV18 and TRBJ1-6, is NAGVMQNPRHLVRRRGQEARLRCSPMKGHSHVYWYRQLPEEGLKFMVYLQKENIIDESGMPKERFSAEFPKEGPSILRIQQVVRGDSAAYFCASSLGPSNSPLHFGNGTRLTVT.

The genes are TRBV10-3 and TRBJ2-5; 13 nucleotides align to TRBD2. The CDR3 loop spans 16 amino acids. The trim removed 3 bases at V and 5 bases at J, leaving 6 bases unmatched. Per germline, CDR1 ENHRY and CDR2 SYGVKD. The CDR3 spells CAISEPGLAGWETQYF. The CDR3 DNA sequence: TGTGCCATCAGTGAACCGGGACTAGCGGGGTGGGAGACCCAGTACTTC.

The genes are TRBV5-1 and TRBJ1-5; TRBD1 is a possible D gene (5 bases). Germline V gene sequence: CDR1 SGHRS, CDR2 YFSETQ. With 0 bases removed from V and 1 base from J, the gap between germline ends came to 8 bases. CDR3 length: 15 amino acids. CDR3 DNA sequence: TGCGCCAGCAGCTTGGGAGGGGCGAGCAATCAGCCCCAGCATTTT. Translating it yields CASSLGGASNQPQHF.